The next 15 T cell receptor beta chains were all read from a single sample in a study of CD8 T cells in Susac syndrome. RNA amounts of 0.5 to 1 ug underwent reverse transcription with random hexamers. TCRdb re-called the immunoSEQ multiplex PCR reads with MiXCR, one entry per CDR3 protein. The top ten clones hold more than 0.08% of a sample with more than 150,000 distinct CDR3 sequences, almost 96% of them seen once. Material for sequencing was CD4+ T cells from PBMCs. These receptors were obtained from a human donor with Susac syndrome.

CDR3 sequence reads: CASSLDLDSTSTDTQYF. The CDR3 region has the DNA TGCGCCAGCAGCTTGGACTTGGACAGCACTAGCACAGATACGCAGTATTTT. The rearrangement links TRBV5-1 to TRBJ2-3; the D gene is possibly TRBD1 (6 bases). CDR3 length equals 17 residues. Germline CDR1 and CDR2: SGHRS and YFSETQ. Trimming took off 0 bases at V and 0 bases at J, with 14 bases between the two ends.

Notes on this clonotype: Germline is not matched at one junction end, which may reflect a read error. The chain employs TRBV12-3 or TRBV12-4 and TRBJ1-1; D is unresolved. The CDR3 spans 16 residues. The CDR3 sequence is CASTRRFLQANAEAFF. DNA for the CDR3: TGTGCCAGCACCCGAAGGTTCTTACAAGCGAACGCTGAAGCTTTCTTT.

The chain is built from TRBV20-1 and TRBJ1-1, with a tentative D call TRBD1 (6 bases). Germline loops: CDR1 DFQATT, CDR2 SNEGSKA (reference sequence). This CDR3 has 12 amino acids. V lost 3 bases, J lost 6 bases, and 11 bases lay in between. The CDR3 spells CSASAGASEAFF. The CDR3 DNA is TGCAGTGCTAGTGCGGGGGCCTCTGAAGCTTTCTTT.

This sequence joins TRBV2 and TRBJ2-7; D perhaps matches TRBD1 (5 bases). The V gene lost 3 bases and the J gene lost 2 bases, with 11 bases spanning the gap. The CDR3 length is 14 residues. Germline V CDR1 and CDR2: SNHLY, FYNNEI. The CDR3 is CASSEQGPTYEQYF. DNA for the CDR3: TGTGCCAGCAGTGAGCAGGGCCCAACCTACGAGCAGTACTTC.

This clonotype showed up just a few times. This chain links TRBV12-3 or TRBV12-4 with TRBJ1-5; D remains unclear. This CDR3 has 14 residues. V lost 6 bases, J lost 1 base, and 10 bases lay in between. CDR3 sequence: CASRGGVSNQPQHF. CDR3 coding DNA: TGTGCCAGCAGAGGCGGCGTAAGCAATCAGCCCCAGCATTTT.

The chain joins TRBV12-3 or TRBV12-4 to TRBJ2-5; tentatively, D is TRBD1 (5 bases). The ends were cut back, 5 bases at V and 4 bases at J, with 17 bases in the middle. The CDR3 contains 15 residues. The CDR3 here is CASSRQGLVSETQYF. The CDR3 bases are TGTGCCAGCAGTCGGCAGGGTTTGGTTTCAGAGACCCAGTACTTC.

The chain employs TRBV27 and TRBJ1-2, with D maybe TRBD1 (6 bases). With 0 bases removed from V and 7 bases from J, the gap between germline ends came to 21 bases. This CDR3 has 17 residues. CDR1 is MNHEY and CDR2 is SMNVEV in the germline V gene (reference sequence). The CDR3 sequence: CASSLSAGAIPAGGYTF. Here the CDR3 DNA reads TGTGCCAGCAGTTTATCGGCAGGGGCGATACCCGCGGGTGGCTACACCTTC.

This chain uses TRBV20-1 with TRBJ1-5; 10 bases agree with TRBD1. The V and J ends lost 6 bases and 7 bases, in that order; junction bases with no gene match: 12. Germline CDR1 DFQATT, CDR2 SNEGSKA (reference sequence). The CDR3 runs to 15 residues. CDR3 residues: CSATAGTGVIQPQHF. CDR3 in DNA: TGCAGTGCCACCGCCGGGACAGGGGTAATACAGCCCCAGCATTTT.

This clonotype occurred once. The chain has TRBV12-3 or TRBV12-4 and TRBJ1-3; D is unresolved. V was shortened by 8 bases and J by 1 base, with 18 bases between the two germline ends. This CDR3 is built from 16 residues. The CDR3 coding sequence is TGTGCCAGCCCCCGCGGACGCGCCTCTTCTGGAAACACCATATATTTT. It is translated as CASPRGRASSGNTIYF.

The chain couples TRBV12-3 or TRBV12-4 to TRBJ2-2, with no clear D. Trimming shortened V by 8 bases and J by 8 bases, and 9 bases separated the two germline ends. This CDR3 is 11 amino acids long. The CDR3 loop is CASAKHGELFF. As DNA, the CDR3 is TGTGCCAGCGCGAAGCATGGGGAGCTGTTTTTT.

V gene TRBV6-2 or TRBV6-3 combines with J gene TRBJ2-4; D remains ambiguous. CDR3 size: 12 residues. V was clipped by 3 bases and J by 10 bases, with 10 bases between them. The V gene's germline CDR1 is MNHEY and CDR2 SVGEGT. The CDR3 spells CASSYSYRIQYF. Here the CDR3 DNA reads TGTGCCAGCAGTTATAGTTACAGAATTCAGTACTTC.

This clonotype was detected once. The chain is built from TRBV20-1 and TRBJ1-1; 8 bases line up with TRBD1. Germline V lookup: CDR1 DFQATT, CDR2 SNEGSKA (reference sequence). The CDR3 runs to 14 residues. V lost 2 bases, J lost 1 base, and 3 bases stayed unmatched. The CDR3 here is CSARQGAENTEAFF. The CDR3 DNA is TGCAGTGCTAGACAGGGGGCGGAGAACACTGAAGCTTTCTTT.

The chain employs TRBV9 and TRBJ2-3; 7 bases agree with TRBD1. Germline CDR1 is SGDLS and CDR2 is YYNGEE. Unmatched junction bases numbered 13, after V lost 0 bases and J lost 6 bases. CDR3 length: 17 amino acids. CDR3 DNA sequence: TGTGCCAGCAGCGTAGCATCAGGGGGTAGTGTAGCGGATACGCAGTATTTT. Its translation: CASSVASGGSVADTQYF.

This chain uses TRBV12-3 or TRBV12-4 with TRBJ1-2; D is ambiguous. V lost 7 bases to trimming and J lost 8 bases, with 14 bases between them. The CDR3 runs to 12 residues. The CDR3 sequence: CASTGVSVGYTF. The CDR3 DNA is TGTGCCAGCACCGGTGTTAGTGTGGGCTACACCTTC.

The chain combines TRBV28 with TRBJ2-7; D not resolved. The CDR3 sequence is 16 residues long. V was trimmed by 4 bases and J by 3 bases, leaving 19 bases between them. CDR1 and CDR2 (germline): MDHEN, SYDVKM. CDR3 sequence (DNA): TGTGCCAGCAGTTCAACCACCGTGGTTCCCAACTACGAGCAGTACTTC. Its protein is CASSSTTVVPNYEQYF.